One sample yielded the 32 T cell receptor beta chains listed below, sequenced in a study of T cell changes during pregnancy in multiple sclerosis. Sequencing used immunoSEQ multiplex PCR; TCRdb keeps in-frame clones, though not all of them. The sample lists 60,000 or so clones; 90% to 95% were seen once. The source was peripheral blood, collected before pregnancy. The receptors stem from a female donor with multiple sclerosis, enrolled in a pregnancy study.

The chain carries TRBV30 and TRBJ1-1, with a possible D match to TRBD1 (5 bases). The CDR3 spans 13 residues. Between the trimmed V and J ends, which lost 2 bases and 4 bases, there was a span of 11 bases. Germline lookup yields CDR1 GTSNPN and CDR2 SVGIG (reference sequence). In DNA, the CDR3 is TGTGCCTGGAGTCTCCTAGGGGCCACTGAAGCTTTCTTT. Protein: CAWSLLGATEAFF.

The gene calls are TRBV20-1 and TRBJ1-4; D is unclear. Germline V gene data show CDR1 as DFQATT and CDR2 as SNEGSKA (reference sequence). The CDR3 spans 11 residues. V shed 7 bases and J shed 8 bases, with 11 bases lying between them. CDR3 in amino acids: CSGRWAEKLFF. CDR3 nucleotides: TGCAGTGGCCGGTGGGCAGAAAAACTGTTTTTT.

The chain links TRBV4-3 to TRBJ2-7; 10 bases line up with TRBD2. This CDR3 has 12 amino acids. The ends lost 7 bases at V and 11 bases at J; junction bases unmatched: 8. Germline lookup yields CDR1 LGHNA and CDR2 YSLEER. The chain's CDR3 is CASTTSGTGEYF. CDR3 DNA sequence: TGCGCCAGCACCACTAGCGGGACCGGGGAGTACTTC.

The V call is TRBV7-3, the J call TRBJ2-3; 7 bases fit TRBD1. Germline V gene sequence: CDR1 SGHTA, CDR2 FQGTGA. The V gene end was trimmed by 5 bases and the J gene end by 1 base; junction bases not matched to a gene: 6. The CDR3 covers 15 residues. CDR3 residues: CASSPGGLGTDTQYF. The CDR3 nucleotides read TGTGCCAGCAGCCCAGGGGGTCTCGGCACAGATACGCAGTATTTT. The complete variable domain, with remaining parts taken from reference TRBV7-3 and TRBJ2-3, reads GAGVSQTPSNKVTEKGKYVELRCDPISGHTALYWYRQSLGQGPEFLIYFQGTGAADDSGLPNDRFFAVRPEGSVSTLKIQRTERGDSAVYLCASSPGGLGTDTQYFGPGTRLTVL.

V is TRBV30 and J is TRBJ2-3; 7 bases line up with TRBD2. The CDR3 loop spans 14 amino acids. After removal of 5 bases from V and 4 bases from J, the junction contained 9 bases not matched to a gene. The V gene's germline CDR1 is GTSNPN and CDR2 SVGIG (reference sequence). In DNA form, the CDR3 reads TGTGCCTGGGCCGGGGGGTTCCTAGCAGATACGCAGTATTTT. It codes for CAWAGGFLADTQYF.

The chain links TRBV5-6 to TRBJ2-3; weak D call: TRBD2 (5 bases). V was pared by 1 base and J by 2 bases, with 17 bases between. The CDR3 loop spans 17 amino acids. The germline V gene encodes CDR1 SGHDT and CDR2 YYEEEE. The CDR3 region has the DNA TGTGCCAGCAGCTTGTTGAGTGCGGGTCCCAACACAGATACGCAGTATTTT. Residues: CASSLLSAGPNTDTQYF.

The chain employs TRBV6-6 and TRBJ2-1; 11 bases are a match to TRBD2. J was trimmed by 2 bases and V by 4 bases; bases with no gene match: 4. This CDR3 spans 16 amino acids. Per germline, CDR1 MNHNY and CDR2 SVGAGI (reference sequence). The chain's CDR3 is CASSFSGGATYNEQFF. The CDR3 nucleotides are TGTGCCAGCAGTTTTAGCGGGGGGGCCACCTACAATGAGCAGTTCTTC.

The V call is TRBV5-8, the J call TRBJ1-1; TRBD1 might be the D (5 bases). The CDR3 extends over 14 amino acids. Trimming cost V 4 bases and J 5 bases, with 15 bases left between them. Germline V CDR1 and CDR2: SGHTS, YDEGEE. CDR3 sequence reads: CASSAPGGETEAFF. The CDR3 region has the DNA TGTGCCAGCAGCGCCCCTGGGGGGGAGACTGAAGCTTTCTTT.

In DNA form, the CDR3 reads TGTGCCAGCAGCTCTCGGACTAGCGCCCACGAGCAGTACTTC. This translates into CASSSRTSAHEQYF. The V and J genes are TRBV7-2 and TRBJ2-7, with 9 bases that match TRBD2. CDR1 and CDR2 from the germline V gene are SGHTA and FQGNSA. The CDR3 runs 14 residues. Trimming cost V 4 bases and J 5 bases; bases outside gene matches: 6.

The rearrangement links TRBV11-3 to TRBJ2-2; tentatively, D is TRBD1 (5 bases). Germline loops: CDR1 SGHNT, CDR2 YENEEA. V dropped 1 base and J dropped 3 bases, with 9 bases sitting between them. The CDR3 length is 15 residues. CDR3 region: CASSLGGADTGELFF. The CDR3 DNA reads as TGTGCCAGCAGCTTAGGGGGCGCGGACACCGGGGAGCTGTTTTTT.

The V and J genes are TRBV6-6 and TRBJ1-6; TRBD1 aligns across 7 bases. Germline V gene data show CDR1 as MNHNY and CDR2 as SVGAGI (reference sequence). V trimming: 5 bases; J trimming: 6 bases; junction bases outside the gene matches: 4. This CDR3 has 14 residues. The CDR3 DNA reads TGTGCCAGCAGTCCACAGGGGACTAATTCACCCCTCCACTTT. This translates into CASSPQGTNSPLHF.

The chain links TRBV29-1 to TRBJ2-1; TRBD2 aligns across 10 bases. CDR1 is SQVTM and CDR2 is ANQGSEA in the germline V gene. V lost 7 bases to trimming and J lost 6 bases; unmatched junction nucleotides: 6. The length of the CDR3 is 13 residues. CDR3 DNA: TGCAGCGGGAGCGGGGGGGCTTTCAATGAGCAGTTCTTC. Its translation is CSGSGGAFNEQFF.

This clone was seen only a few times. The chain has TRBV9 and TRBJ1-2, with D hard to call. The CDR3 length is 14 residues. CDR1 is SGDLS and CDR2 is YYNGEE in the germline V gene. V shed 2 bases and J shed 2 bases, with 10 bases lying between them. CDR3 loop: CASSVPGSNYGYTF. The CDR3 DNA reads as TGTGCCAGCAGCGTTCCCGGGTCCAACTATGGCTACACCTTC.

For the CDR3, the DNA is TGTGCCAGCCTAAAGAGCAAGCGGGGGGAAGCCAAAAACATTCAGTACTTC. Translation: CASLKSKRGEAKNIQYF. J is TRBJ2-4 and V is TRBV2, with TRBD2 matching over 9 bases. Trimming at V came to 8 bases and at J to 0 bases, leaving 11 bases not matched to a gene. CDR3 size: 17 residues. Germline loops: CDR1 SNHLY, CDR2 FYNNEI.

The V gene is TRBV7-2, the J gene TRBJ1-2; no clear D gene. Deletions cut 5 bases from V and 4 bases from J, with 14 bases between. The CDR3 is made up of 14 amino acids. CDR1 is SGHTA and CDR2 is FQGNSA in the germline V gene. The CDR3 bases are TGTGCCAGCAGCCTGAGAGGGATTACCTATGGCTACACCTTC. Its protein is CASSLRGITYGYTF.

CDR3 coding DNA: TGTGCCAGCAGCCGGGGGGGTGGCACTGAAGCTTTCTTT. As protein: CASSRGGGTEAFF. The chain recombines TRBV7-2 with TRBJ1-1; D may be TRBD1 (5 bases). There are 13 residues in the CDR3. Germline V CDR1 and CDR2: SGHTA, FQGNSA. V lost 5 bases to trimming and J lost 4 bases, with 11 bases between them.

The chain links TRBV2 to TRBJ2-4, with a tentative D call TRBD1 (6 bases). Deletions cut 6 bases from V and 5 bases from J, with 20 bases between. The CDR3 contains 16 residues. The germline CDR1 and CDR2 sequences are SNHLY and FYNNEI. Here the CDR3 reads CASRVDRLGRQNIQYF. The DNA of the CDR3 is TGTGCCAGCAGAGTTGACAGGTTAGGTCGGCAAAACATTCAGTACTTC.

The rearrangement joins TRBV5-4 to TRBJ2-1, with D possibly TRBD1 on 5 matching bases. Trimming took 4 bases from V and 5 from J, leaving 16 bases between them. CDR3 size: 15 residues. From germline, CDR1 is SGHNT and CDR2 YYREEE (reference sequence). The CDR3 spells CASSGNDGHHNEQFF. The DNA for the CDR3 is TGTGCCAGCAGCGGGAACGACGGACACCACAATGAGCAGTTCTTC.

This chain connects TRBV2 to TRBJ2-2; D is unclear. This CDR3 region has 17 residues. Trimming left V 7 bases short and J 3 bases short, with 21 bases between. Germline values: CDR1 SNHLY, CDR2 FYNNEI. The CDR3 DNA follows: TGTGCCAGCATTAGCTCGCCCTCAGATAGATACACCGGGGAGCTGTTTTTT. Protein: CASISSPSDRYTGELFF.

The chain links TRBV7-3 to TRBJ2-3, with 9 bases identical to TRBD2. The CDR3 is 17 amino acids. Germline loops: CDR1 SGHTA, CDR2 FQGTGA. V trimming: 5 bases; J trimming: 4 bases; junction bases outside the gene matches: 13. CDR3 bases: TGTGCCAGCAGCCCCCTGTCGGGCGGGGGGGTCCCAGATACGCAGTATTTT. It codes for CASSPLSGGGVPDTQYF.

The rearrangement joins TRBV27 to TRBJ1-2, with TRBD1 identical over 7 bases. V was pared by 5 bases and J by 3 bases, with 3 bases of the junction left unmatched. This CDR3 contains 13 residues. Germline V gene data show CDR1 as MNHEY and CDR2 as SMNVEV (reference sequence). The CDR3 is CASSDREDYGYTF. DNA for the CDR3: TGTGCCAGCAGTGACAGGGAGGACTATGGCTACACCTTC.

The rearrangement joins TRBV12-5 to TRBJ2-6, with 9 nucleotides matching TRBD2. The junction had 5 bases not matched to a gene; V was cut back by 11 bases and J by 0 bases. Germline assignment: CDR1 LGHNT and CDR2 FRNRAP. This CDR3 contains 15 residues. The CDR3 bases are TGTGCTCGGCTAGCGGGGCTCTCTGGGGCCAACGTCCTGACTTTC. It translates to CARLAGLSGANVLTF.

The chain joins TRBV30 to TRBJ2-7; the D gene is possibly TRBD1 (5 bases). The CDR3 extends over 13 amino acids. V dropped 0 bases and J dropped 2 bases, with 8 bases sitting between them. Germline V gene lookup returns CDR1 GTSNPN and CDR2 SVGIG (reference sequence). As DNA, the CDR3 is TGTGCCTGGAGTGTAGGGGATCCCTACGAGCAGTACTTC. Its protein product is CAWSVGDPYEQYF.

The chain couples TRBV12-5 to TRBJ2-1, with D possibly TRBD1 on 6 matching bases. The length of the CDR3 is 15 residues. The V end was cut by 4 bases, the J end by 8 bases, with 18 bases between. The germline V gene encodes CDR1 LGHNT and CDR2 FRNRAP. The CDR3 DNA sequence: TGTGCTAGTGGTTCCGACAGGAGCTGGGTATATGAGCAGTTCTTC. This gives the protein CASGSDRSWVYEQFF.

The chain links TRBV4-3 to TRBJ1-1; D possibly corresponds to TRBD1 (6 bases). The CDR3 length is 15 residues. In germline, CDR1 is LGHNA, CDR2 YSLEER. The ends were cut back, 4 bases at V and 0 bases at J, with 12 bases in the middle. The CDR3 coding sequence is TGCGCCAGCAGCCGGACCGGGACACTGAACACTGAAGCTTTCTTT. It codes for CASSRTGTLNTEAFF.

This clone showed up just a few times. J is TRBJ2-1 and V is TRBV30, with TRBD2 as a possible D gene (6 bases). Germline lookup yields CDR1 GTSNPN and CDR2 SVGIG (reference sequence). V lost 4 bases and J lost 0, with 16 bases in between. The CDR3 has 16 residues. The CDR3 DNA follows: TGTGCCTGGAAGGAGGGTCCAACGTACTCCTACAATGAGCAGTTCTTC. It is translated as CAWKEGPTYSYNEQFF.

The genes are TRBV19 and TRBJ2-1, with 9 bases matching TRBD1. CDR3 length equals 15 residues. The V gene's germline CDR1 is LNHDA and CDR2 SQIVND (reference sequence). Trimming at V came to 7 bases and at J to 5 bases, leaving 9 bases not matched to a gene. This chain's CDR3 is CASMAGTGFHNEQFF. The CDR3 DNA is TGTGCCAGTATGGCCGGGACAGGGTTCCACAATGAGCAGTTCTTC.

The gene calls are TRBV19 and TRBJ2-7, with TRBD1 matching 8 bases. V gave up 4 bases and J gave up 5 bases; unmatched junction bases: 7. The CDR3 loop spans 14 amino acids. Germline CDR1 and CDR2: LNHDA and SQIVND (reference sequence). CDR3 residues: CASSSGAGGDEQYF. CDR3 nucleotides: TGTGCCAGTAGTAGCGGGGCAGGGGGCGACGAGCAGTACTTC.

In this sample, this clone turned up once. The rearrangement joins TRBV5-3 to TRBJ1-2, with D possibly matching TRBD1 (6 bases). TRBV5-3 is flagged as an ORF with uncertain function. This CDR3 is built from 14 residues. V was clipped by 10 bases and J by 3 bases, with 19 bases between them. The CDR3: CARKGGAGDYGYTF. The CDR3 DNA reads TGTGCCCGAAAGGGGGGGGCTGGGGACTATGGCTACACCTTC.

V gene TRBV29-1 combines with J gene TRBJ1-1; D may be TRBD1 (5 bases). CDR3 length: 13 residues. Germline-derived CDR1 and CDR2 are SQVTM and ANQGSEA. The V end lost 3 bases, the J end lost 1 base, and 9 bases lay between the germline ends. CDR3 nucleotides: TGCAGCGTTGACGTCAGGGCGAACACTGAAGCTTTCTTT. It is translated as CSVDVRANTEAFF.

The V gene is TRBV7-2, the J gene TRBJ2-7, with 12 positions matching TRBD1. V dropped 5 bases and J dropped 0; count of bases not matched to a gene: 8. Germline V gene sequence: CDR1 SGHTA, CDR2 FQGNSA. CDR3 length: 17 amino acids. The CDR3 DNA is TGTGCCAGCAGCCCTCCTGGGACAGGGGGCTCCTCCTACGAGCAGTACTTC. It translates to CASSPPGTGGSSYEQYF.

The chain is built from TRBV11-1 and TRBJ1-2; a possible D gene is TRBD1 (5 bases). CDR3 length: 15 residues. Deletions cut 5 bases from V and 2 bases from J, with 15 bases between. Germline CDR1 SGHAT, CDR2 FQDESV (reference sequence). CDR3 region: CASSTSWGVNYGYTF. The CDR3 nucleotides read TGTGCCAGCAGCACATCTTGGGGGGTCAACTATGGCTACACCTTC.